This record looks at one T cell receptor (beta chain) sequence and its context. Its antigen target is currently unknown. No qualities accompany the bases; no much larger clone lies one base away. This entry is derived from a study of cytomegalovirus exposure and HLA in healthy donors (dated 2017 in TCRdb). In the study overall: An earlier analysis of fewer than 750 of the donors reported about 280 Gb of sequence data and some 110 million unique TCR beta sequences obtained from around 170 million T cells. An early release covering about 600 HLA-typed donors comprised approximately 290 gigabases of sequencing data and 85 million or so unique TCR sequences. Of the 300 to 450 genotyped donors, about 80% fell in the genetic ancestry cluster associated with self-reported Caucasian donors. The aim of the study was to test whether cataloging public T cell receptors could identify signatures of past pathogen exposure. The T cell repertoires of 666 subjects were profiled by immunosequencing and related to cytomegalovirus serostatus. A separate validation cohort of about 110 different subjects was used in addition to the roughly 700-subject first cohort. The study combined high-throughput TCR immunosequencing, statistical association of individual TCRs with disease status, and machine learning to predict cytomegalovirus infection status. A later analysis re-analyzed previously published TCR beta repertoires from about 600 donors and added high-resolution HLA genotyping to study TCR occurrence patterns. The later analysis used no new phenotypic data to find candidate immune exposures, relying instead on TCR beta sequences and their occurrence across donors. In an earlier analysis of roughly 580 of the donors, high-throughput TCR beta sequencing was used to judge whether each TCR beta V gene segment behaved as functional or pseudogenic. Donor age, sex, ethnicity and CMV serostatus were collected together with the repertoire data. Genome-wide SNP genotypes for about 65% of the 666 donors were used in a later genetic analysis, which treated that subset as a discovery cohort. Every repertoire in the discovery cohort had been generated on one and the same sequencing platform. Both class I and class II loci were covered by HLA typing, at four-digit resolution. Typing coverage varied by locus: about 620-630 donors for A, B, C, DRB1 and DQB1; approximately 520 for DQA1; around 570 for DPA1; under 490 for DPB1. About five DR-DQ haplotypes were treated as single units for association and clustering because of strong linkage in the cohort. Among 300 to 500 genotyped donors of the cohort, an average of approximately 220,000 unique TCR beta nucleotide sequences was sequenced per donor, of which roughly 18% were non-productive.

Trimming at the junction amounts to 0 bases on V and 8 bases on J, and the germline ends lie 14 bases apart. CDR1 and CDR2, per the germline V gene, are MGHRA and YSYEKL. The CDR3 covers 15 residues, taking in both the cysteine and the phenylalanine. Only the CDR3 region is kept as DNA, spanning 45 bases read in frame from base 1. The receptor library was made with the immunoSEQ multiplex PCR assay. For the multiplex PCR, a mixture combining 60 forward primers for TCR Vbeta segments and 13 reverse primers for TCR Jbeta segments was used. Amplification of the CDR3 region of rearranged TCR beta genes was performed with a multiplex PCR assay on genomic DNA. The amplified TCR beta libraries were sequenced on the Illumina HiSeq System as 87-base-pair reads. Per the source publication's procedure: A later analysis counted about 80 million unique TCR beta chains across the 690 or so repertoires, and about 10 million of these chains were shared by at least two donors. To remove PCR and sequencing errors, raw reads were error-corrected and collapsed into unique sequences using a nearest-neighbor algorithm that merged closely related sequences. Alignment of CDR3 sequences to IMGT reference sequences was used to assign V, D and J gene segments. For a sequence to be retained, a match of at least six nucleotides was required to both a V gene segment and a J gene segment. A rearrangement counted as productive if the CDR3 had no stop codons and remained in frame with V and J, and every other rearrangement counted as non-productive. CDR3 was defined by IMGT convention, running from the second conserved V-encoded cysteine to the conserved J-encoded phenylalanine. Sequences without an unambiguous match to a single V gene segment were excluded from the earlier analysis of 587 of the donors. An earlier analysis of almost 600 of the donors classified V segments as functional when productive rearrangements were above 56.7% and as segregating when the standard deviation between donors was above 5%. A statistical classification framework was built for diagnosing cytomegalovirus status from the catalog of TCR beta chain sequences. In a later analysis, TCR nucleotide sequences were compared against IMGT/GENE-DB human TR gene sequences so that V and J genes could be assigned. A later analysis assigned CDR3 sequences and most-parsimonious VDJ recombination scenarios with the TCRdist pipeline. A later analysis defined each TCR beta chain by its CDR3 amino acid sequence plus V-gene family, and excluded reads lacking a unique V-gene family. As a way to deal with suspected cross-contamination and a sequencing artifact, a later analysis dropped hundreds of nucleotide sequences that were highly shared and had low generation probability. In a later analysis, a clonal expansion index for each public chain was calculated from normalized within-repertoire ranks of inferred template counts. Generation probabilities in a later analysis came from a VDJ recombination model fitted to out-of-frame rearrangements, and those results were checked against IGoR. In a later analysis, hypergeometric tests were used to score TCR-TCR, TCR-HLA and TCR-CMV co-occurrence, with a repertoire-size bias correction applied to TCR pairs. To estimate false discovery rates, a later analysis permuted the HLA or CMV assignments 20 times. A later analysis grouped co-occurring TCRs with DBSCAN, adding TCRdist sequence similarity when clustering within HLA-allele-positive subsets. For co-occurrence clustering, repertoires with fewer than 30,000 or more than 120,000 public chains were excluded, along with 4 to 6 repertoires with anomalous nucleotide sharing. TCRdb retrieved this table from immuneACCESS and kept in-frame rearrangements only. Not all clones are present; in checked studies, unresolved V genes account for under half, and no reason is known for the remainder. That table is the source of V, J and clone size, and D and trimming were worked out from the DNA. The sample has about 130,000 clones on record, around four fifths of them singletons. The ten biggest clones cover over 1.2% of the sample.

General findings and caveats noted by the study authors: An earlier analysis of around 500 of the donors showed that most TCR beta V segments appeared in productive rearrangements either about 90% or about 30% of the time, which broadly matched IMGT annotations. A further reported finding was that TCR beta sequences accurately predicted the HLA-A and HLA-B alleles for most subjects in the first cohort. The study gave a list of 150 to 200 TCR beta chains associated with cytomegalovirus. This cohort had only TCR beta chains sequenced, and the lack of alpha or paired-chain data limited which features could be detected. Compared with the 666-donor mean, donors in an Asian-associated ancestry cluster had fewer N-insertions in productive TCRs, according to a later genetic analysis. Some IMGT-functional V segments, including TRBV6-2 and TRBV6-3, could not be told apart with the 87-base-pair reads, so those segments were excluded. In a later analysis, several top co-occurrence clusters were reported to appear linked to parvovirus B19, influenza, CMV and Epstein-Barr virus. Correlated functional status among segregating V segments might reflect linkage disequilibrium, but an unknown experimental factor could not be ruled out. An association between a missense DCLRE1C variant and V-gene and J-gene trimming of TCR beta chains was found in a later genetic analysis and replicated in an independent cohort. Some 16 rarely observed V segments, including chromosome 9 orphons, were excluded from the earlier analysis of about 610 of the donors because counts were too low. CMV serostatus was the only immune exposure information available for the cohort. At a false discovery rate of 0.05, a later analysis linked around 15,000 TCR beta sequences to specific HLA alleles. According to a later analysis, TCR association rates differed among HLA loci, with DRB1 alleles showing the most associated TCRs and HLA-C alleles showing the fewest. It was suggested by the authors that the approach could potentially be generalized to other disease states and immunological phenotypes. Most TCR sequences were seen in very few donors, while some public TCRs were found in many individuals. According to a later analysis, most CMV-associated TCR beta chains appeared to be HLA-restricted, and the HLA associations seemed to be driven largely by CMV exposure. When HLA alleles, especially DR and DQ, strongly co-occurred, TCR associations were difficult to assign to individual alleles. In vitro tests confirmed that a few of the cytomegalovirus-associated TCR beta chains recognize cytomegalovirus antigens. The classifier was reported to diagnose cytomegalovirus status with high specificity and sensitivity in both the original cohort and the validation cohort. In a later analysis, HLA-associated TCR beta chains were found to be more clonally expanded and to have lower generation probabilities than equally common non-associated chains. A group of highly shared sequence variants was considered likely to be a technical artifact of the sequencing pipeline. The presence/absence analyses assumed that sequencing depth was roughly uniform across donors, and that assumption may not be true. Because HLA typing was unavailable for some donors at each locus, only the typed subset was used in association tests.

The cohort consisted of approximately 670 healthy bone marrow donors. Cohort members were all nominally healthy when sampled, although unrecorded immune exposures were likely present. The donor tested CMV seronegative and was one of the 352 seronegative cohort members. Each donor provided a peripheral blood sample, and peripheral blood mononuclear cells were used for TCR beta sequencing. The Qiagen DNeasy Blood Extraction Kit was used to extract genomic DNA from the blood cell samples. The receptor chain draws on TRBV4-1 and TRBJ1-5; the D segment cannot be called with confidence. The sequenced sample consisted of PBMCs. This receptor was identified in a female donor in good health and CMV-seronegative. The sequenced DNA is TGCGCCAGCAGCCAAGAAAGCAGGCTCGAGAAGCCCCAGCATTTT. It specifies CASSQESRLEKPQHF.